This TCR beta chain is from a study of T cell responses to AZD1222 COVID-19 vaccine. Regarding the study as a whole: At 160-218 and 743-854, vaccine-associated CD4 TCRs were dominant, and they spanned spike. The reported proportion of spike-specific TCRs targeting unmutated variant regions was nearly half. Donor demographics were predominantly white British with a female majority; clonal diversity may be underestimated. Only 6 or 7 people who got AZD1222 tested seropositive at baseline.

In regard to this clone: What it recognizes is unknown.

Clones were sequenced by immunoSEQ multiplex PCR, and TCRdb holds only the in-frame ones, with some missing. The data hold 150,000 to 200,000 clones, with about 90% observed a single time. The source was peripheral blood, collected on day 0 of AZD1222 vaccination. This sequence was found in an adult in good health.

CDR3 nucleotides: TGTGCCATCACCCGGGACAGGGCGCAATACAATGAGCAGTTCTTC. The encoded protein is CAITRDRAQYNEQFF. The V call is TRBV10-3, the J call TRBJ2-1, with 9 bases fitting TRBD1. V lost 7 bases to trimming and J lost 4 bases; unmatched junction nucleotides: 8. Germline values: CDR1 ENHRY, CDR2 SYGVKD. The CDR3 is 15 amino acids.